Listed here are 20 T cell receptor beta chains from one sample, sequenced in a study of Tregs in tolerant kidney transplant recipients. Sequencing used immunoSEQ multiplex PCR; TCRdb keeps in-frame clones, though not all of them. The sample yields some 90,000 clones, approximately 90% seen once. Sequencing was done on a sample of CD8+ T cells from blood. The origin of the receptors is a human donor in good health.

V is TRBV5-1 and J is TRBJ2-7; 11 positions match TRBD2. CDR3 length: 15 residues. Germline V lookup: CDR1 SGHRS, CDR2 YFSETQ. J gave up 2 bases and V 5 bases, and 6 bases lay outside the gene matches. The chain's CDR3 is CASRTGLAATYEQYF. In DNA form, the CDR3 reads TGCGCCAGCAGGACGGGACTAGCGGCCACCTACGAGCAGTACTTC.

This chain links TRBV5-6 with TRBJ2-1; D might be TRBD2 (6 bases). Per germline, CDR1 SGHDT and CDR2 YYEEEE. The CDR3 has 12 amino acids. Trimming stripped 4 bases from V and 13 bases from J, with 15 bases between. The CDR3 bases are TGTGCCAGCAGCCCGGGCGGGGACCTTCAGTTCTTC. It encodes CASSPGGDLQFF.

V is TRBV6-5 and J is TRBJ2-3; 12 bases align to TRBD2. J was trimmed by 6 bases and V by 5 bases; bases with no gene match: 6. CDR3 length: 15 residues. Per germline, CDR1 MNHEY and CDR2 SVGAGI. The DNA of the CDR3 is TGTGCCAGCAGTCCTAGCGGGGGGGCGGGTGATACGCAGTATTTT. It encodes CASSPSGGAGDTQYF.

V gene TRBV7-6 combines with J gene TRBJ2-7; 12 nucleotides align to TRBD2. Per germline, CDR1 SGHVS and CDR2 FNYEAQ. This CDR3 has 17 residues. Trimming at V came to 2 bases and at J to 7 bases, leaving 12 bases not matched to a gene. The DNA for the CDR3 is TGTGCCAGCAGCTTAACCCCCCCTAGCGGGAGGGTGAGGGAGCAGTACTTC. Translation: CASSLTPPSGRVREQYF.

The V call is TRBV7-9, the J call TRBJ1-4, with a possible D match to TRBD1 (6 bases). Germline V lookup: CDR1 SEHNR, CDR2 FQNEAQ (reference sequence). This CDR3 region has 13 residues. V lost 4 bases and J lost 5, with 8 bases in between. The CDR3 protein is CASSSGQNEKLFF. DNA of the CDR3: TGTGCCAGCAGCTCCGGACAGAATGAAAAACTGTTTTTT.

The rearrangement links TRBV5-4 to TRBJ2-7, with 9 bases identical to TRBD1. V lost 3 bases and J lost 4; bases outside the gene matches: 5. Looked up from germline, CDR1 is SGHNT and CDR2 is YYREEE (reference sequence). The CDR3 sequence is 14 residues long. Here the CDR3 DNA reads TGTGCCAGCAGCTCCGGGACAGGGTTATACGAGCAGTACTTC. Protein sequence: CASSSGTGLYEQYF.

This rearrangement joins TRBV5-1 to TRBJ1-1; tentatively, D is TRBD1 (6 bases). Germline CDR1 and CDR2: SGHRS and YFSETQ. Between the trimmed V and J ends, which lost 6 bases and 0 bases, there was a span of 21 bases. The CDR3 loop spans 17 amino acids. In DNA form, the CDR3 reads TGCGCCAGCAACGGTCCACAGGGAGAAAGAGTGAACACTGAAGCTTTCTTT. Its translation: CASNGPQGERVNTEAFF.

This clone was observed once. This chain joins TRBV7-8 and TRBJ2-7; 13 nucleotides match TRBD2. This CDR3 spans 16 amino acids. The V segment lost 5 bases and the J segment 6 bases; nucleotides outside the gene matches: 10. Germline CDR1 reads SGHVS; CDR2 reads FQNEAQ. The CDR3 DNA follows: TGTGCCAGCAGCCTACTAGCGGGAGGGGACGCAGCCGAGCAGTACTTC. Encoded protein: CASSLLAGGDAAEQYF.

The genes are TRBV2 and TRBJ1-1; a weak D match, TRBD1 (6 bases). CDR3 length: 14 amino acids. V was trimmed by 3 bases and J by 5 bases, leaving 13 bases between them. Germline lookup yields CDR1 SNHLY and CDR2 FYNNEI. In nucleotides, the CDR3 is TGTGCCAGCAGTGACCCTTCAGGGGATACTGAAGCTTTCTTT. Protein: CASSDPSGDTEAFF.

The chain joins TRBV25-1 to TRBJ2-7; maybe TRBD2 (7 bases). In germline, CDR1 is MGHDK, CDR2 SYGVNS. Trimming stripped 8 bases from V and 11 bases from J, with 16 bases between. CDR3 length: 11 residues. The CDR3 loop is CASGGGAQKYF. Written as DNA, the CDR3 is TGTGCCAGCGGCGGGGGCGCTCAGAAGTACTTC.

The chain combines TRBV27 with TRBJ2-2; 7 bases are a match to TRBD1. The CDR3 has 15 amino acids. Per germline, CDR1 MNHEY and CDR2 SMNVEV (reference sequence). V trimming: 7 bases; J trimming: 1 base; junction bases outside the gene matches: 6. For the CDR3, the DNA is TGTGCCAGCACCTGGGACAGAGAGAACACCGGGGAGCTGTTTTTT. It yields the protein CASTWDRENTGELFF.

About this clone: The identical CDR3 is also encoded by other nucleotide sequences in the sample. The genes are TRBV4-1 and TRBJ1-1; D ambiguous. The CDR3 contains 13 residues. Per germline, CDR1 MGHRA and CDR2 YSYEKL. V was trimmed by 1 base and J by 1 base, leaving 4 bases between them. The CDR3 spells CASSQVGNTEAFF. Here the CDR3 DNA reads TGCGCCAGCAGCCAAGTCGGGAACACTGAAGCTTTCTTT.

This clone was seen a handful of times. The chain recombines TRBV6-4 with TRBJ2-7, with 7 bases matching TRBD1. The V gene's germline CDR1 is MRHNA and CDR2 SNTAGT. This CDR3 is built from 15 residues. V lost 3 bases and J lost 0; bases outside the gene matches: 5. The CDR3 sequence is CASSERAGGSYEQYF. The CDR3 DNA reads as TGTGCCAGCAGTGAACGGGCAGGGGGCTCCTACGAGCAGTACTTC.

The chain links TRBV27 to TRBJ2-5; a weak D match, TRBD2 (5 bases). Germline lookup yields CDR1 MNHEY and CDR2 SMNVEV (reference sequence). The CDR3 totals 14 residues. With 6 bases removed from V and 5 bases from J, the gap between germline ends came to 16 bases. The DNA for the CDR3 is TGTGCCAGCAGCCCTGGACTCGTTAGGGAGACCCAGTACTTC. Translation: CASSPGLVRETQYF.

This rearrangement joins TRBV4-1 to TRBJ2-1; perhaps TRBD2 as D (5 bases). The CDR3 loop spans 16 amino acids. Germline values: CDR1 MGHRA, CDR2 YSYEKL. Trimming shortened V by 2 bases and J by 8 bases, and 19 bases separated the two germline ends. CDR3 sequence reads: CASSQTEADLWDEQFF. As DNA, the CDR3 is TGCGCCAGCAGCCAAACAGAAGCGGACCTTTGGGATGAGCAGTTCTTC.

V usage is TRBV5-6 and J usage is TRBJ1-2, with D uncertain. The CDR3 runs to 13 residues. Germline V lookup: CDR1 SGHDT, CDR2 YYEEEE. V was shortened by 1 base and J by 7 bases, with 11 bases between the two germline ends. The CDR3 loop is CASSLMATFGYTF. In nucleotides, the CDR3 is TGTGCCAGCAGCTTGATGGCTACGTTTGGCTACACCTTC.

This clone was observed once. The rearrangement links TRBV7-8 to TRBJ2-1; D unclear. Germline CDR1 and CDR2: SGHVS and FQNEAQ. The CDR3 length is 13 residues. V lost 5 bases and J 10 bases, leaving 15 bases between the germline ends. CDR3 loop: CASSASGLEEQFF. The CDR3 coding sequence is TGTGCCAGCAGCGCTTCCGGGTTGGAGGAGCAGTTCTTC.

The chain carries TRBV27 and TRBJ1-6, with TRBD1 matching over 7 bases. J lost 5 bases, V lost 6 bases, and 4 bases had no gene match. There are 14 residues in the CDR3. In germline, CDR1 is MNHEY, CDR2 SMNVEV (reference sequence). CDR3 residues: CASSWDRNNSPLHF. The CDR3 region has the DNA TGTGCCAGCAGCTGGGACAGAAATAATTCACCCCTCCACTTT.

The V call is TRBV6-6, the J call TRBJ2-3; unclear D gene. V gave up 1 base and J gave up 0 bases, with 2 bases separating them. This CDR3 comprises 13 residues. Per germline, CDR1 MNHNY and CDR2 SVGAGI (reference sequence). Here the CDR3 reads CASSYWSTDTQYF. CDR3 DNA sequence: TGTGCCAGCAGTTACTGGAGCACAGATACGCAGTATTTT.

This chain connects TRBV7-9 to TRBJ2-7, with D maybe TRBD2 (6 bases). The CDR3 runs to 14 residues. Trimming took 4 bases from V and 6 from J, leaving 16 bases between them. Germline V gene data show CDR1 as SEHNR and CDR2 as FQNEAQ (reference sequence). The CDR3 DNA is TGTGCCAGCAGCTCCATGGAGCGGGTCATCGAGCAGTACTTC. Residues: CASSSMERVIEQYF. Full variable domain (missing parts from reference TRBV7-9 and TRBJ2-7): DTGVSQNPRHKITKRGQNVTFRCDPISEHNRLYWYRQTLGQGPEFLTYFQNEAQLEKSRLLSDRFSAERPKGSFSTLEIQRTEQGDSAMYLCASSSMERVIEQYFGPGTRLTVT.